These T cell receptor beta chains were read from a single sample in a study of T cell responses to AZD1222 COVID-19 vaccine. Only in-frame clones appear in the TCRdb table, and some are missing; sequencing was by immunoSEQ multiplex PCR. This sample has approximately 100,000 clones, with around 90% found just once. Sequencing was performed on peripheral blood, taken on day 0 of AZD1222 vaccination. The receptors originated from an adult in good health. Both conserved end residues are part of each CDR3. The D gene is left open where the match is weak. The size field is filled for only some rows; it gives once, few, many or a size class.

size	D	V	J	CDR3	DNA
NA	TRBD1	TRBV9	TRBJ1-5	CASSLGDRLDQPQHF	TGTGCCAGCAGCCTTGGGGACAGGTTGGATCAGCCCCAGCATTTT
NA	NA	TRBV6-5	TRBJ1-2	CASRTGSAGYTF	TGTGCCAGCAGAACAGGGTCCGCTGGCTACACCTTC
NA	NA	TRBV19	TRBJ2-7	CASSITSAGEQYF	TGTGCCAGTAGTATTACGTCGGCGGGCGAGCAGTACTTC
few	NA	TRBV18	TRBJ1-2	CASSPGEGVHGYTF	TGTGCCAGCTCACCGGGAGAGGGCGTTCATGGCTACACCTTC
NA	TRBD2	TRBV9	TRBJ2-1	CASSAFPGLAGNSYNEQFF	TGTGCCAGCAGCGCATTTCCGGGACTAGCGGGGAATTCCTACAATGAGCAGTTCTTC
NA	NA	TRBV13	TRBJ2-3	CASSLGRQGGLTDTQYF	TGTGCCAGCAGCTTGGGGCGGCAGGGGGGTTTAACAGATACGCAGTATTTT
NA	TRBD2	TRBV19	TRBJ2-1	CASSIKAGGNEQFF	TGTGCCAGTAGTATAAAGGCGGGGGGCAATGAGCAGTTCTTC
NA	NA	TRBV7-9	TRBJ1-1	CASRLRGGNTEAFF	TGTGCCAGCAGGCTCCGAGGGGGGAACACTGAAGCTTTCTTT
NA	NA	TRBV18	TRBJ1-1	CASTVGENTEAFF	TGTGCCAGCACAGTGGGAGAGAACACTGAAGCTTTCTTT
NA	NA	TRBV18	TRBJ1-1	CASSPTQKDTEAFF	TGTGCCAGCTCACCAACACAGAAGGACACTGAAGCTTTCTTT
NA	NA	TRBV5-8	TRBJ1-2	CASSATADVGYTF	TGTGCCAGCAGCGCCACAGCTGACGTGGGCTACACCTTC
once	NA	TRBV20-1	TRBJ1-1	CSADSTVEAFF	TGCAGTGCGGACAGTACTGTCGAAGCTTTCTTT
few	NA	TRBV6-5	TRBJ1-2	CASSYSGDPYGYTF	TGTGCCAGCAGTTACTCGGGGGACCCGTATGGCTACACCTTC
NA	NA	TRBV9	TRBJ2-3	CASSVTGTSTDTQYF	TGTGCCAGCAGCGTCACGGGTACAAGCACAGATACGCAGTATTTT
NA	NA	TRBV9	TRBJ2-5	CASSVGGQRETQYF	TGTGCCAGCAGCGTTGGGGGTCAACGAGAGACCCAGTACTTC
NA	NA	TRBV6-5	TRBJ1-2	CASSPRGGAGYGYTF	TGTGCCAGCAGCCCCCGGGGGGGCGCAGGGTATGGCTACACCTTC
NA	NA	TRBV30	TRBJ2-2	CAWNLATNTGELFF	TGTGCCTGGAATCTGGCTACGAACACCGGGGAGCTGTTTTTT
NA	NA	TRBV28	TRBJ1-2	CASSYKNGYTF	TGTGCCAGCAGTTACAAAAACGGCTACACCTTC
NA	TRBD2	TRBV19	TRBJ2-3	CASNLLTGGPDTQYF	TGTGCCAGTAATCTTTTGACGGGAGGGCCAGATACGCAGTATTTT
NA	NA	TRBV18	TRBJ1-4	CASSPPGGTNEKLFF	TGTGCCAGCTCACCACCCGGGGGAACTAATGAAAAACTGTTTTTT
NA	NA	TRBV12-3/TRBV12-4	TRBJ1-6	CASSLSGGSPLHF	TGTGCCAGCAGTTTATCCGGGGGTTCACCCCTCCACTTT
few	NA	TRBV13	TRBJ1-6	CASSLGIRANSPLHF	TGTGCCAGCAGCTTGGGTATCAGGGCTAATTCACCCCTCCACTTT
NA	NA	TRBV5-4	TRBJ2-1	CASSLAWLGSYNEQFF	TGTGCCAGCAGCTTGGCCTGGCTTGGGTCCTACAATGAGCAGTTCTTC
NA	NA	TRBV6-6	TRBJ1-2	CASREGGFGYTF	TGTGCCAGCAGAGAGGGAGGTTTCGGCTACACCTTC
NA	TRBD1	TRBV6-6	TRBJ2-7	CASSSHLDRGLGEQYF	TGTGCCAGCAGTTCCCACTTGGACAGGGGGTTAGGCGAGCAGTACTTC
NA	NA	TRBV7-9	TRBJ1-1	CASSTGQRGTEAFF	TGTGCCAGCAGCACCGGACAAAGGGGCACTGAAGCTTTCTTT
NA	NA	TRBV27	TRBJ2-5	CASSLLGRPPETQYF	TGTGCCAGCAGCCTCTTAGGGCGGCCCCCAGAGACCCAGTACTTC
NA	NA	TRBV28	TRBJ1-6	CASSLRGSLHF	TGTGCCAGCAGCCTTAGGGGATCCCTCCACTTT
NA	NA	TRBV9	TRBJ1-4	CASSGGRDGTNEKLFF	TGTGCCAGCAGCGGGGGCAGGGACGGTACTAATGAAAAACTGTTTTTT
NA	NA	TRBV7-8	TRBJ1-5	CASSRGGLNQPQHF	TGTGCCAGCAGTCGCGGGGGCCTCAATCAGCCCCAGCATTTT
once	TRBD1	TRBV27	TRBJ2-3	CASKRTGTDTQYF	TGTGCCAGCAAGAGGACAGGGACAGATACGCAGTATTTT
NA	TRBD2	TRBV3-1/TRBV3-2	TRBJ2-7	CASSQDVGLAAYEQYF	TGTGCCAGCAGCCAAGACGTCGGACTAGCAGCCTACGAGCAGTACTTC
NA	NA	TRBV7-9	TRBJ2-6	CASMPGSGANVLTF	TGTGCCAGCATGCCGGGTTCCGGGGCCAACGTCCTGACTTTC
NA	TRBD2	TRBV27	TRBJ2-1	CASSLFLRAASGTNYNEQFF	TGTGCCAGCAGTTTATTCCTTCGCGCGGCTAGCGGGACCAACTACAATGAGCAGTTCTTC
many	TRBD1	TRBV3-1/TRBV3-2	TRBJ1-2	CASSAQGVIYYGYTF	TGTGCCAGCAGCGCACAGGGGGTCATATACTATGGCTACACCTTC
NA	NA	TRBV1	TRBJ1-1	CTSSQDGRGRDTEAFF	TGCACCAGCAGCCAAGATGGAAGGGGGAGAGACACTGAAGCTTTCTTT
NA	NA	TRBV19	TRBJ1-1	CASSIVSGTEPYEAFF	TGTGCCAGTAGTATAGTTTCAGGAACTGAGCCGTATGAAGCTTTCTTT
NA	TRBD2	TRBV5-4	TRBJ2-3	CASSSGTSGRGGGDTDTQYF	TGTGCCAGCAGCTCCGGGACTAGCGGGAGGGGGGGTGGTGACACAGATACGCAGTATTTT
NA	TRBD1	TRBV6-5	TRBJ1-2	CASRGGAGGAYGYTF	TGTGCCAGCAGGGGCGGGGCAGGGGGCGCCTATGGCTACACCTTC
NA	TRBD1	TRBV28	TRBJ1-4	CASSLGQGGEKLFF	TGTGCCAGCAGTTTAGGTCAGGGGGGAGAAAAACTGTTTTTT
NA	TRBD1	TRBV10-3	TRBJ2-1	CAIKLVGQGGILEQFF	TGTGCCATCAAGCTTGTGGGACAGGGGGGAATTCTTGAGCAGTTCTTC
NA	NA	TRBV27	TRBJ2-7	CASSWGATSREQYF	TGTGCCAGCAGTTGGGGAGCGACATCTCGTGAGCAGTACTTC
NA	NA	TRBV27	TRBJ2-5	CASSPLIGGETQYF	TGTGCCAGCAGTCCCCTGATAGGGGGAGAGACCCAGTACTTC
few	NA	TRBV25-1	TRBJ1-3	CATRGQTGNTIYF	TGTGCCACCCGAGGACAGACTGGAAACACCATATATTTT
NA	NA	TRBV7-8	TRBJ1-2	CASRMGANYGYTF	TGTGCCAGCAGGATGGGGGCCAACTATGGCTACACCTTC
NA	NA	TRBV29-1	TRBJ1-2	CSVDGGSYGYTF	TGCAGCGTTGACGGGGGCTCCTATGGCTACACCTTC
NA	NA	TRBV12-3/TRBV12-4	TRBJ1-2	CASSLGRGRDGTF	TGTGCCAGCAGTTTAGGTCGGGGCCGCGATGGTACCTTC
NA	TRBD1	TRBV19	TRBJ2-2	CASTPSGTGVPGELFF	TGTGCCAGTACCCCCTCCGGGACAGGGGTACCCGGGGAGCTGTTTTTT
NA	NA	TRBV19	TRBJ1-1	CASSIVNGEAFF	TGTGCCAGTAGTATAGTAAACGGTGAAGCTTTCTTT
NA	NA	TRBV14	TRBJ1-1	CASSNPDAKAFF	TGTGCCAGCTCTAACCCCGACGCGAAAGCTTTCTTT